The 20 T cell receptor beta chains below all came from one sample that was sequenced in a study of T cell repertoires in cytomegalovirus infection. TCRdb ran MiXCR on the reads and lists one entry per CDR3 protein. The sample holds 230,000 or so distinct CDR3 sequences; about 15% are singletons and the top ten take less than 60%. Sequenced material: CD8+ T cells from PBMCs. These receptors originate from a human donor in good health (CMV status not recorded). Some clones in this sample may be carry-over from other donors' samples.

This clonotype was seen repeatedly, ten times or more. V gene TRBV7-2 combines with J gene TRBJ2-7; D assignment may be TRBD1 or TRBD2 (5 bases each). The CDR3 runs to 12 residues. Trimming cost V 3 bases and J 9 bases, with 12 bases left between them. Germline V gene data show CDR1 as SGHTA and CDR2 as FQGNSA. CDR3 sequence reads: CASSFGGGVQYF. The CDR3 coding sequence is TGTGCCAGCAGCTTTGGTGGGGGAGTGCAGTACTTC.

The gene calls are TRBV9 and TRBJ2-1; tentatively, D is TRBD1 or TRBD2 (6 bases each). Germline V CDR1 and CDR2: SGDLS, YYNGEE. V was trimmed by 4 bases and J by 7 bases, leaving 21 bases between them. The length of the CDR3 is 16 residues. DNA of the CDR3: TGTGCCAGCAGCTCAGAGGAGGGGGTTTCGGGAAATGAGCAGTTCTTC. This gives the protein CASSSEEGVSGNEQFF.

This clonotype was picked up many times. The chain is built from TRBV7-9 and TRBJ2-1, with 14 bases lining up with TRBD2. The CDR3 is made up of 20 amino acids. The ends lost 1 base at V and 0 bases at J; junction bases unmatched: 8. The germline CDR1 and CDR2 sequences are SEHNR and FQNEAQ (reference sequence). In DNA, the CDR3 is TGTGCCAGCAGCTTAGTTGGGACTAGCGGGGGCCTTTCCTCCTACAATGAGCAGTTCTTC. This sequence encodes CASSLVGTSGGLSSYNEQFF.

The chain has TRBV12-3 or TRBV12-4 and TRBJ2-1; 7 nucleotides match TRBD2. V was pared by 5 bases and J by 6 bases, with 13 bases of the junction left unmatched. The length of the CDR3 is 16 residues. Written as DNA, the CDR3 is TGTGCCAGCAGTGACCCCAGATTAGCGGGTATCAATGAGCAGTTCTTC. It translates to CASSDPRLAGINEQFF.

This clonotype was picked up a small number of times. V is TRBV2 and J is TRBJ1-5, with D perhaps matching TRBD1 (6 bases). The germline gives CDR1 SNHLY, CDR2 FYNNEI. CDR3 size: 17 residues. V was clipped by 7 bases and J by 6 bases, with 25 bases between them. The DNA for the CDR3 is TGTGCCAGCAATGGAGGACAGCGAGGGCCCCGGAGTCAGCCCCAGCATTTT. Amino acid sequence: CASNGGQRGPRSQPQHF.

This clonotype has a count of ten or more. V usage is TRBV28 and J usage is TRBJ1-2; D is ambiguous. Germline V gives CDR1 MDHEN, CDR2 SYDVKM. The germline V and J ends were trimmed by 6 bases and 4 bases, with 12 bases remaining between them. The CDR3 is 13 amino acids. The CDR3: CASSIRSSYGYTF. CDR3 nucleotide sequence: TGTGCCAGCAGCATTCGGAGCTCCTATGGCTACACCTTC.

This clonotype was counted only a few times. V is TRBV2 and J is TRBJ2-7; 9 bases map to TRBD1. This CDR3 has 16 residues. Germline V gene sequence: CDR1 SNHLY, CDR2 FYNNEI. V lost 1 base, J lost 0 bases, and 4 bases stayed unmatched. The CDR3 is CASSEGADRGSYEQYF. The DNA of the CDR3 is TGTGCCAGCAGTGAAGGGGCGGACAGGGGCTCCTACGAGCAGTACTTC.

There are many counts of this clonotype. The chain combines TRBV23-1 with TRBJ2-1; 12 bases match TRBD1. TRBV23-1 falls under the ORF class, with uncertain function. This CDR3 spans 17 amino acids. Trimming cost V 2 bases and J 8 bases; bases outside gene matches: 10. CDR3: CASSQRRDRGRWHEQFF. The CDR3 region has the DNA TGCGCCAGCAGTCAACGAAGGGACAGGGGGCGCTGGCATGAGCAGTTCTTC.

There are a few counts of this clonotype. V and J are TRBV29-1 and TRBJ1-3; 8 positions match TRBD1. Losses at the gene ends were 6 bases for V and 2 bases for J; bases not matched to a gene: 3. This CDR3 has 13 amino acids. Germline assignment: CDR1 SQVTM and CDR2 ANQGSEA. The CDR3 sequence is CSVVTGAGNTIYF. CDR3 bases: TGCAGCGTGGTGACAGGGGCTGGAAACACCATATATTTT.

This clonotype was found many times. V is TRBV14 and J is TRBJ2-1; D is unclear. Per the germline V gene, CDR1 is SGHDN and CDR2 is FVKESK. V dropped 3 bases and J dropped 2 bases, with 8 bases sitting between them. This CDR3 region has 14 residues. CDR3 loop: CASSQQSPYNEQFF. The DNA for the CDR3 is TGTGCCAGCAGCCAGCAGTCTCCCTACAATGAGCAGTTCTTC.

This clonotype occurred a few times. The rearrangement uses TRBV5-6 and TRBJ1-2; D gene uncertain. The CDR3 sequence is 14 residues long. Germline V gene sequence: CDR1 SGHDT, CDR2 YYEEEE. V was cut by 0 bases and J by 1 base, with 7 bases left in between. CDR3 sequence reads: CASSLVGSNYGYTF. CDR3 bases: TGTGCCAGCAGCTTGGTGGGAAGTAACTATGGCTACACCTTC. Full variable domain (rest looked up from reference TRBV5-6 and TRBJ1-2): DAGVTQSPTHLIKTRGQQVTLRCSPKSGHDTVSWYQQALGQGPQFIFQYYEEEERQRGNFPDRFSGHQFPNYSSELNVNALLLGDSALYLCASSLVGSNYGYTFGSGTRLTVV.

The rearrangement uses TRBV7-9 and TRBJ1-5, with D perhaps TRBD1 (6 bases). Looked up from germline, CDR1 is SEHNR and CDR2 is FQNEAQ (reference sequence). The CDR3 totals 15 residues. The V gene lost 2 bases and the J gene lost 0 bases, with 8 bases spanning the gap. The CDR3 bases are TGTGCCAGCAGCTTAAAGGGGGGTAGCAATCAGCCCCAGCATTTT. Its protein is CASSLKGGSNQPQHF.

This clonotype was counted at least ten times. This chain joins TRBV4-3 and TRBJ2-3, with 8 bases matching TRBD2. Losses at the gene ends were 0 bases for V and 1 base for J; bases not matched to a gene: 3. Germline-derived CDR1 and CDR2 are LGHNA and YSLEER. The CDR3 is 16 amino acids. The CDR3 protein is CASSQELGGGTDTQYF. As DNA, the CDR3 is TGCGCCAGCAGCCAAGAGCTCGGGGGGGGCACAGATACGCAGTATTTT.

On this clonotype itself: A single base separates this from a much larger clone, so it may be a read error. J is TRBJ2-7 and V is TRBV19; TRBD2 matches at 7 bases. Germline CDR1 LNHDA, CDR2 SQIVND (reference sequence). V lost 3 bases, J lost 2 bases, and 7 bases stayed unmatched. This CDR3 comprises 15 residues. The CDR3 DNA reads TGTGCCAGTAGTATGAACGGGAGCGGGGCCTACGAGCAGTACTTC. Residues: CASSMNGSGAYEQYF. Supplemented by reference TRBV19 and TRBJ2-7, the full variable domain reads DGGITQSPKYLFRKEGQNVTLSCEQNLNHDAMYWYRQDPGQGLRLIYYSQIVNDFQKGDIAEGYSVSREKKESFPLTVTSAQKNPTAFYLCASSMNGSGAYEQYFGPGTRLTVT.

This clonotype was seen a handful of times. The genes are TRBV20-1 and TRBJ2-7; 12 bases align to TRBD2. There are 15 residues in the CDR3. The V gene's germline CDR1 is DFQATT and CDR2 SNEGSKA (reference sequence). V lost 3 bases to trimming and J lost 1 base; unmatched junction nucleotides: 4. The CDR3 loop reads CSARDGLAGSYEQYF. The CDR3, as DNA: TGCAGTGCTAGGGACGGACTAGCGGGGTCCTACGAGCAGTACTTC.

This clonotype has ten or more counts. The CDR3 sequence is CASSDRARAYEQYF. CDR3 DNA sequence: TGTGCCAGCAGCGACAGGGCTCGGGCCTACGAGCAGTACTTC. V and J are TRBV7-9 and TRBJ2-7; 7 bases match TRBD1. Germline V lookup: CDR1 SEHNR, CDR2 FQNEAQ (reference sequence). V dropped 5 bases and J dropped 2; count of bases not matched to a gene: 6. This CDR3 is built from 14 residues.

This clonotype was seen a few times. V and J are TRBV12-3 or TRBV12-4 and TRBJ2-2; 9 nucleotides align to TRBD2. CDR3 length: 17 amino acids. V gave up 3 bases and J gave up 2 bases; unmatched junction bases: 7. CDR3 DNA: TGTGCCAGCAGTTTTGTAGCGGGGGACGTAAACACCGGGGAGCTGTTTTTT. It is translated as CASSFVAGDVNTGELFF.

This clonotype was found many times. V and J are TRBV7-9 and TRBJ2-6; a weak D match, TRBD1 (5 bases). The CDR3 has 17 amino acids. The V and J ends lost 5 bases and 0 bases respectively, with 14 bases between them. CDR1 SEHNR and CDR2 FQNEAQ come from the germline V gene (reference sequence). Here the CDR3 DNA reads TGTGCCAGCAGCAGGGGCGGCTCGTACTCTGGGGCCAACGTCCTGACTTTC. Protein product: CASSRGGSYSGANVLTF.

This clonotype was counted many times. V and J are TRBV4-1 and TRBJ2-1; D is tentatively TRBD1 or TRBD2 (7 bases each). The CDR3 runs 15 residues. The V gene lost 6 bases and the J gene lost 0 bases, with 12 bases spanning the gap. Germline lookup yields CDR1 MGHRA and CDR2 YSYEKL. In nucleotides, the CDR3 is TGCGCCAGCAGGAGCGGGGACAGCTCCTACAATGAGCAGTTCTTC. This encodes CASRSGDSSYNEQFF.

Many counts were recorded for this clonotype. This chain uses TRBV7-2 with TRBJ2-5, with TRBD1 matching over 7 bases. V lost 5 bases, J lost 3 bases, and 12 bases stayed unmatched. The CDR3 covers 16 residues. Per germline, CDR1 SGHTA and CDR2 FQGNSA. This chain's CDR3 is CASSPQGGWLEETQYF. In nucleotides, the CDR3 is TGTGCCAGCAGCCCACAAGGGGGCTGGCTAGAAGAGACCCAGTACTTC.